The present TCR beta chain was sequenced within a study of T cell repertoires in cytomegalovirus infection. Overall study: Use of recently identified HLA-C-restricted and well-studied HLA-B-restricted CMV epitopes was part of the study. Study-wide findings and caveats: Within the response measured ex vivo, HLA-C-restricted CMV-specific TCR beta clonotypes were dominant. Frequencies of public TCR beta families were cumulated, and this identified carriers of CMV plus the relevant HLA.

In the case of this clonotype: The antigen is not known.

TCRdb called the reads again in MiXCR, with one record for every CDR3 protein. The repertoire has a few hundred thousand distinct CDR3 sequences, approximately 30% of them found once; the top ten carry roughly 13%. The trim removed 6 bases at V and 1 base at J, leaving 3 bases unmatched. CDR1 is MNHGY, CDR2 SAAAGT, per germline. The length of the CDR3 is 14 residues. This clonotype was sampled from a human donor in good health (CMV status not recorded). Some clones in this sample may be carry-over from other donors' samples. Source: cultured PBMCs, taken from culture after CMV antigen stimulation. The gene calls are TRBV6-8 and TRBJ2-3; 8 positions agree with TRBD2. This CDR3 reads CASSALAGTDTQYF. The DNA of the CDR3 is TGTGCCAGCAGCGCACTAGCGGGCACAGATACGCAGTATTTT.